This paragraph reports one T cell receptor (beta chain). Its antigen is currently unknown. The CDR3 has 13 residues. CDR1 is SEHNR and CDR2 is FQNEAQ in the germline V gene (reference sequence). Trimming stripped 2 bases from V and 4 bases from J, with 6 bases between. The run depth of the assay was deep. Assay: immunoSEQ multiplex PCR; the TCRdb copy retains only in-frame clones and omits some. The repertoire includes some 2,100,000 clones, approximately 95% of them detected once, and more than 0.1% sits in the top ten. The data were taken from a study of shared clonotypes between healthy human individuals. Notes on the study in general: When compared with the clonotypes that were shared by all four sorted-subset donors, the non-shared clonotypes turned out to have lower generation probabilities.

The rearrangement uses TRBV7-9 and TRBJ1-3; D is uncertain. The sequencing input was naive CD4+ T cells sorted from blood. Indicated subset: CD45RA+ positively selected. This receptor was identified in a man aged 18-30 years in good health. The CDR3 DNA sequence: TGTGCCAGCAGCTTATATTCCGGAAACACCATATATTTT. Protein product: CASSLYSGNTIYF. Using reference TRBV7-9 and TRBJ1-3 for the parts outside the CDR3, the full variable domain is DTGVSQNPRHKITKRGQNVTFRCDPISEHNRLYWYRQTLGQGPEFLTYFQNEAQLEKSRLLSDRFSAERPKGSFSTLEIQRTEQGDSAMYLCASSLYSGNTIYFGEGSWLTVV.